This T cell receptor (beta chain) is from a study of CD8+ T cells in alopecia areata. It was cDNA, reverse transcribed from extracted RNA, that served as the sequencing template. TCRdb's copy holds only in-frame clones and misses some; the assay was immunoSEQ multiplex PCR. This sample carries fewer than 250,000 clones, around two fifths of them seen once, and the ten largest clones take under 0.55%. Treatment given: oral pan-JAK inhibitor, 5-10 mg twice daily. This clone is a singleton in its sample. This CDR3 is built from 14 residues. Looked up from germline, CDR1 is SGHDT and CDR2 is YYEEEE. With 2 bases removed from V and 10 bases from J, the gap between germline ends came to 18 bases.

The sequencing used CD4+ T cells sorted from blood, collected at week 34, from a patient treated with tofacitinib. The rearrangement links TRBV5-6 to TRBJ1-1, with D possibly TRBD1 on 5 matching bases. The receptor was isolated from a human donor with alopecia areata. This chain's CDR3 is CASSFSLGRQGAFF. The CDR3 bases are TGTGCCAGCAGCTTCTCCTTGGGACGACAAGGAGCTTTCTTT.